This T cell receptor (beta chain) is from a study of T cell repertoires in cytomegalovirus infection. General study results and limits: Accumulated public TCR beta family frequency recognized individuals carrying CMV together with the relevant HLA.

This clonotype was seen only once. Its target is unknown. Using its own MiXCR run on the reads, TCRdb lists one record per CDR3 protein. The data show around 430,000 distinct CDR3 sequences, about 42% seen once. The sequence was collected from a human donor in good health (CMV status not recorded). Some clones in this sample may be carry-over from other donors' samples. This specimen consisted of cultured PBMCs, obtained from culture after CMV antigen stimulation.

Here the CDR3 reads CAISVSHPRTDTQYF. In nucleotides, the CDR3 is TGTGCCATCAGTGTTTCCCATCCCCGCACAGATACGCAGTATTTT. The J gene is TRBJ2-3, the V gene TRBV10-3, with D hard to call. Between the trimmed V and J ends, which lost 4 bases and 1 base, there was a span of 12 bases. Germline CDR1 reads ENHRY; CDR2 reads SYGVKD. This CDR3 region has 15 residues.